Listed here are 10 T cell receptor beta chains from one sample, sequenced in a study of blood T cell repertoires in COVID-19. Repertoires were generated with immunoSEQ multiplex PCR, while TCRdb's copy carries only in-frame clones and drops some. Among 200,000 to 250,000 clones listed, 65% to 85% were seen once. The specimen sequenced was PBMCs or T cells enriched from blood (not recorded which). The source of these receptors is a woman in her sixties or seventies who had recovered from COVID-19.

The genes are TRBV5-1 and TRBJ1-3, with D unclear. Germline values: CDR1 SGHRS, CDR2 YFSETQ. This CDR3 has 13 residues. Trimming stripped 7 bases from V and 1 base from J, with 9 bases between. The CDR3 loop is CASGPGSGNTIYF. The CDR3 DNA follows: TGCGCCAGCGGCCCGGGGTCTGGAAACACCATATATTTT.

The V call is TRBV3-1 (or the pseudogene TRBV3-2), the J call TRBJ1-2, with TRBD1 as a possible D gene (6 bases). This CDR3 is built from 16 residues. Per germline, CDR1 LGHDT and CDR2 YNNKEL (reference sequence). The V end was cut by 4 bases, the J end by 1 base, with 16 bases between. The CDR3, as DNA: TGTGCCAGCAGCCCTTCAGCGGGGGCACTTAACTATGGCTACACCTTC. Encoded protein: CASSPSAGALNYGYTF.

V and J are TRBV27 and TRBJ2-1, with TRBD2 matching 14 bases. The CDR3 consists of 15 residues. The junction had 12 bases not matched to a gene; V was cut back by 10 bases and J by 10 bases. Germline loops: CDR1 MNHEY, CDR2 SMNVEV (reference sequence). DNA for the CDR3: TGTGCCACCGCCGGACTAGCGGGAGGATATATGGAGCAGTTCTTC. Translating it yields CATAGLAGGYMEQFF.

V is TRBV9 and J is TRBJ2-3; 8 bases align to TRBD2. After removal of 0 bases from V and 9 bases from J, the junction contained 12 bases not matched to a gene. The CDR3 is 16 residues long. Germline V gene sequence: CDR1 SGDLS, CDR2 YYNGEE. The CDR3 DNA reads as TGTGCCAGCAGCGTAGGTTCAGCGGGGGACCAGGGAACGCAGTATTTT. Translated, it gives CASSVGSAGDQGTQYF.

CDR3 bases: TGTGCCACCAGTGATCCACTAGAGGCTGAGACCCAGTACTTC. Protein sequence: CATSDPLEAETQYF. The V gene is TRBV24-1, the J gene TRBJ2-5; a weak D match, TRBD2 (5 bases). V lost 3 bases, J lost 5 bases, and 12 bases lay in between. This CDR3 comprises 14 residues. Germline V gene data show CDR1 as KGHDR and CDR2 as SFDVKD.

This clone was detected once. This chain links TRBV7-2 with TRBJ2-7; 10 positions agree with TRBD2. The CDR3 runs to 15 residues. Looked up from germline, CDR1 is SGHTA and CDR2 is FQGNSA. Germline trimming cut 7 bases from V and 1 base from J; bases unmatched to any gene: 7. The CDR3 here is CASNFYSGRSYEQYF. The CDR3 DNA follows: TGTGCCAGCAACTTCTATAGCGGGAGGTCCTACGAGCAGTACTTC.

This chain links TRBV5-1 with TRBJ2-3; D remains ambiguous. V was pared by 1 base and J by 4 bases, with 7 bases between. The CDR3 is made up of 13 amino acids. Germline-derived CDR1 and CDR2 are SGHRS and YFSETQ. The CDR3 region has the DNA TGCGCCAGCAGCTTGTCTTCTCCAGATACGCAGTATTTT. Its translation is CASSLSSPDTQYF.

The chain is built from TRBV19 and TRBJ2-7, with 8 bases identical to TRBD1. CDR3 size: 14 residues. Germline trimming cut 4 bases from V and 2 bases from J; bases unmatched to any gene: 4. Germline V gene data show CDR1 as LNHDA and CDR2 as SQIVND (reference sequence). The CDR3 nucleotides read TGTGCCAGTAGTACCGGACAGGGTCCCTACGAGCAGTACTTC. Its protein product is CASSTGQGPYEQYF.

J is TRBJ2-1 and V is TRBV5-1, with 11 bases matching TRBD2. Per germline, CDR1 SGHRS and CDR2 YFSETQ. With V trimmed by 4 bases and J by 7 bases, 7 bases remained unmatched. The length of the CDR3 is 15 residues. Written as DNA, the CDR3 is TGCGCCAGCAGCCTACTAGCGGGAGACGGGAATGAGCAGTTCTTC. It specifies CASSLLAGDGNEQFF.

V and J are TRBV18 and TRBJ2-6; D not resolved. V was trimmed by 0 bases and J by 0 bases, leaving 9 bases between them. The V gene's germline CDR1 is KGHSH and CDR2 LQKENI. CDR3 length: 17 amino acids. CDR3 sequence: CASSPPNTNSGANVLTF. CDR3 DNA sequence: TGTGCCAGCTCACCACCGAACACGAACTCTGGGGCCAACGTCCTGACTTTC.